This T cell receptor (beta chain) was sequenced during a study of post-analysis software for immune sequencing data. TCR beta cDNA libraries included unique molecular identifiers. TCRdb analysed the PCR reads with MiXCR anew, one entry per CDR3 protein. The top ten clones hold 0.5% to 0.6% of a sample with roughly 730,000 distinct CDR3 sequences, about 32% of them seen once. The CDR3 extends over 12 amino acids. Trimming removed 6 bases from V and 6 bases from J, with 10 bases in between. Notes on the study in general: Compared against controls, patients with multiple sclerosis displayed significantly lower normalized Chao1 diversity. Patients showed TRBV5-6, TRBV5-1 and TRBV20-1 among 4 or 5 TRBV segments more frequent than in controls.

This clonotype was seen a few times. The antigen is undetermined. The specimen was blood. The rearrangement links TRBV12-3 or TRBV12-4 to TRBJ2-3; D is unresolved. The TCR was taken from a girl between 10 and 17 years old with multiple sclerosis. The CDR3 DNA sequence: TGTGCCAGCAGCCCGTCGGCGGATACGCAGTATTTT. Translated, it gives CASSPSADTQYF.